Following are 20 T cell receptor beta chains from one sample sequenced in a study of T cells in Graves' hyperthyroidism and ophthalmopathy. Researchers took RNA transcripts and amplified the TCR beta CDR3 regions from them. An initial round of RT-PCR targeting the TCR CDR3 relied on the HTBI primer set. TCRdb used MiXCR to reprocess the multiplex PCR reads, holding one entry per CDR3 protein. The sample comprises 400,000 or so distinct CDR3 sequences, approximately 15% of which are singletons, and roughly 21% rests with the top ten. Sequencing was performed on blood. These receptors came from a woman aged 30 to 39 with Graves' ophthalmopathy.

The rearrangement uses TRBV20-1 and TRBJ1-2; unclear D gene. V shed 0 bases and J shed 2 bases, with 16 bases lying between them. This CDR3 has 16 residues. The germline gives CDR1 DFQATT, CDR2 SNEGSKA (reference sequence). CDR3 in DNA: TGCAGTGCTAGAGATGGCGAGGCCCCCTGGAACTATGGCTACACCTTC. This encodes CSARDGEAPWNYGYTF.

The chain carries TRBV10-2 and TRBJ1-3; maybe TRBD1 (6 bases). CDR1 and CDR2 (germline): WSHSY, SAAADI. Trimming stripped 5 bases from V and 10 bases from J, with 15 bases between. This CDR3 region has 13 residues. The CDR3 here is CASSPSTGGTIYF. In nucleotides, the CDR3 is TGCGCCAGCAGTCCCTCGACAGGAGGAACCATATATTTT.

This chain links TRBV20-1 with TRBJ2-7, with D perhaps matching TRBD1 (6 bases). Trimming removed 4 bases at V and 1 base at J, with 14 bases between. The germline CDR1 and CDR2 sequences are DFQATT and SNEGSKA (reference sequence). This CDR3 spans 14 amino acids. The CDR3 DNA is TGCAGTGCTATGTCAGGGGACCTTTCCTACGAGCAGTACTTC. It translates to CSAMSGDLSYEQYF.

CDR3: CASSDPDEGPVNEKLFF. The CDR3 DNA follows: TGTGCCAGCAGTGATCCCGACGAGGGGCCAGTTAATGAAAAACTGTTTTTT. The chain recombines TRBV25-1 with TRBJ1-4, with D possibly being TRBD1 (5 bases). The CDR3 has 17 amino acids. Trimming pared 3 bases from V and 4 bases from J, leaving 18 bases between. Germline V CDR1 and CDR2: MGHDK, SYGVNS.

This clonotype occurred many times. The chain couples TRBV20-1 to TRBJ2-2; 7 nucleotides match TRBD1. The V gene's germline CDR1 is DFQATT and CDR2 SNEGSKA (reference sequence). The length of the CDR3 is 13 residues. The V segment lost 7 bases and the J segment 4 bases; nucleotides outside the gene matches: 6. The CDR3 spells CSGSAGGTGELFF. CDR3 nucleotide sequence: TGCAGTGGTAGCGCAGGGGGCACCGGGGAGCTGTTTTTT.

The table lists this clonotype with many counts. The chain has TRBV7-6 and TRBJ2-6; 9 bases fit TRBD1. The V gene's germline CDR1 is SGHVS and CDR2 FNYEAQ. V lost 5 bases, J lost 2 bases, and 16 bases stayed unmatched. The CDR3 is made up of 20 amino acids. In DNA, the CDR3 is TGTGCCAGCAGCCCCAAAGTCGGGACAGGGAGCACCGCTGGGGCCAACGTCCTGACTTTC. Amino acid sequence: CASSPKVGTGSTAGANVLTF.

This clonotype was seen many times. V and J are TRBV20-1 and TRBJ2-1; 13 bases fit TRBD2. Germline CDR1 and CDR2: DFQATT and SNEGSKA (reference sequence). CDR3 size: 14 residues. The CDR3 nucleotides are TGCATCGGGACTAGCGGGGCCTCCTACAATGAGCAGTTCTTC. Its protein product is CIGTSGASYNEQFF.

This clonotype was seen only a few times. The chain recombines TRBV10-3 with TRBJ1-6; D might be TRBD1 (5 bases). This CDR3 contains 15 residues. V was pared by 8 bases and J by 7 bases, with 18 bases between. Germline assignment: CDR1 ENHRY and CDR2 SYGVKD. CDR3: CAIRGAAALNSPLHF. Written as DNA, the CDR3 is TGTGCCATCCGCGGGGCGGCGGCATTGAATTCACCCCTCCACTTT.

The table lists this clonotype with many counts. The J gene is TRBJ1-1, the V gene TRBV7-3, with D possibly being TRBD1 (6 bases). The ends were cut back, 0 bases at V and 5 bases at J, with 13 bases in the middle. The length of the CDR3 is 15 residues. Germline V CDR1 and CDR2: SGHTA, FQGTGA. The CDR3 sequence is CASSLTFEGGTEAFF. CDR3 DNA: TGTGCCAGCAGCTTAACGTTCGAGGGGGGTACTGAAGCTTTCTTT.

The chain uses TRBV6-2 or TRBV6-3 and TRBJ2-7; no definite D call. Germline values: CDR1 MNHEY, CDR2 SVGEGT. There are 12 residues in the CDR3. V lost 7 bases to trimming and J lost 3 bases, with 10 bases between them. CDR3 coding DNA: TGTGCCAGCAAGACGAAGGGCTACGAGCAGTACTTC. Protein sequence: CASKTKGYEQYF.

A few counts support this clonotype. This chain joins TRBV6-1 and TRBJ2-2, with no clear D. CDR1 and CDR2 (germline): MNHNS, SASEGT. V was pared by 5 bases and J by 1 base, with 8 bases between. The CDR3 spans 14 residues. The CDR3 loop is CASSPKQNTGELFF. CDR3 DNA sequence: TGTGCCAGCAGTCCAAAGCAGAACACCGGGGAGCTGTTTTTT.

The table lists this clonotype with many counts. J is TRBJ1-6 and V is TRBV20-1, with TRBD1 identical over 10 bases. This CDR3 has 15 residues. V was pared by 3 bases and J by 5 bases, with 4 bases of the junction left unmatched. CDR1 is DFQATT and CDR2 is SNEGSKA in the germline V gene (reference sequence). CDR3 region: CSAREGTGDNSPLHF. The DNA for the CDR3 is TGCAGTGCTAGGGAAGGGACAGGGGATAATTCACCCCTCCACTTT.

The V gene is TRBV2, the J gene TRBJ2-1; unclear D gene. The CDR3 has 14 residues. The ends were cut back, 8 bases at V and 0 bases at J, with 11 bases in the middle. The germline V gene encodes CDR1 SNHLY and CDR2 FYNNEI. CDR3 protein: CASGYPSSYNEQFF. CDR3 nucleotides: TGTGCCAGCGGGTACCCAAGCTCCTACAATGAGCAGTTCTTC. Full variable domain (missing parts from reference TRBV2 and TRBJ2-1): EPEVTQTPSHQVTQMGQEVILRCVPISNHLYFYWYRQILGQKVEFLVSFYNNEISEKSEIFDDQFSVERPDGSNFTLKIRSTKLEDSAMYFCASGYPSSYNEQFFGPGTRLTVL.

As for this clonotype: A much larger clone lies a single base off, so this may be a read error. This chain connects TRBV7-8 to TRBJ1-4; TRBD1 might be the D (5 bases). Germline V gene lookup returns CDR1 SGHVS and CDR2 FQNEAQ. V dropped 7 bases and J dropped 11 bases, with 17 bases sitting between them. The CDR3 totals 13 residues. CDR3: CASIQRGVEKLFF. The CDR3 bases are TGTGCCAGCATCCAAAGAGGGGTTGAGAAACTGTTTTTT.

This clonotype was found many times. The J gene is TRBJ2-1, the V gene TRBV7-2, with 7 nucleotides matching TRBD2. The germline CDR1 and CDR2 sequences are SGHTA and FQGNSA. The CDR3 extends over 13 amino acids. With V trimmed by 4 bases and J by 9 bases, 6 bases remained unmatched. DNA for the CDR3: TGTGCCAGCAGCTCCCGGGGGGTTACTGAGCAGTTCTTC. It codes for CASSSRGVTEQFF.

This clonotype was recorded at least ten times. V and J are TRBV28 and TRBJ1-4, with TRBD1 identical over 9 bases. This CDR3 spans 14 amino acids. In germline, CDR1 is MDHEN, CDR2 SYDVKM. The ends lost 10 bases at V and 8 bases at J; junction bases unmatched: 11. In DNA form, the CDR3 reads TGTGCCACCGAGCCGGGACAGGGCTGGGAAAAACTGTTTTTT. Translated: CATEPGQGWEKLFF. Complete variable domain (other parts from reference TRBV28 and TRBJ1-4): DVKVTQSSRYLVKRTGEKVFLECVQDMDHENMFWYRQDPGLGLRLIYFSYDVKMKEKGDIPEGYSVSREKKERFSLILESASTNQTSMYLCATEPGQGWEKLFFGSGTQLSVL.

This clonotype appeared many times. The chain recombines TRBV6-1 with TRBJ2-5; 12 bases align to TRBD2. J lost 2 bases, V lost 5 bases, and 6 bases had no gene match. There are 16 residues in the CDR3. Germline V CDR1 and CDR2: MNHNS, SASEGT. The CDR3 DNA is TGTGCCAGCAGTTTTCGGACTAGCGGGGTACAAGAGACCCAGTACTTC. Its translation: CASSFRTSGVQETQYF.

This clonotype was recorded at least ten times. The chain combines TRBV4-1 with TRBJ2-2, with 11 bases fitting TRBD2. Germline CDR1 MGHRA, CDR2 YSYEKL. Trimming took 4 bases from V and 6 from J; bases not matched to a gene: 4. The CDR3 runs to 15 residues. CDR3 bases: TGCGCCAGCAGCCCGGGACTAGCGGCCCCCGGGGAGCTGTTTTTT. Residues: CASSPGLAAPGELFF.

This chain joins TRBV27 and TRBJ2-1, with 8 bases that match TRBD1. CDR1 is MNHEY, CDR2 SMNVEV, per germline (reference sequence). The CDR3 is made up of 15 amino acids. J was trimmed by 5 bases and V by 7 bases; bases with no gene match: 10. The CDR3: CASTHSGTGHNEQFF. The CDR3 coding sequence is TGTGCCAGCACTCATTCCGGGACAGGCCACAATGAGCAGTTCTTC.

In this sample, this clonotype turned up many times. The chain employs TRBV3-1 and TRBJ2-5; D gene uncertain. Germline values: CDR1 LGHDT, CDR2 YNNKEL (reference sequence). Trimming pared 1 base from V and 2 bases from J, leaving 5 bases between. The CDR3 covers 13 residues. The CDR3 DNA sequence: TGTGCCAGCAGCCAAGGTTGGCAAGAGACCCAGTACTTC. As protein: CASSQGWQETQYF.